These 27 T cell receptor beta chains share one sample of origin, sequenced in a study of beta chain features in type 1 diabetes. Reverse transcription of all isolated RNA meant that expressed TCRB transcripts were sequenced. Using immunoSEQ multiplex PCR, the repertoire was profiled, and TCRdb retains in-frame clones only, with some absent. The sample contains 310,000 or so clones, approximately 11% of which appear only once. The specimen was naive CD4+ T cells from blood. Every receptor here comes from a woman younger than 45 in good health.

Written as DNA, the CDR3 is TGTGCCAGCAGCGTAGGAAAAACACCATCTGGAAACACCATATATTTT. Translating gives CASSVGKTPSGNTIYF. The chain has TRBV9 and TRBJ1-3; unclear D gene. The CDR3 has 16 amino acids. The V and J ends lost 0 bases and 1 base respectively, with 11 bases between them. Germline V gene lookup returns CDR1 SGDLS and CDR2 YYNGEE.

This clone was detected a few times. CDR3 DNA: TGTGCCAGCAGCCAAGCGGAGGGGACAGGGTGGAGCGAGCAGTACTTC. Translated: CASSQAEGTGWSEQYF. The rearrangement uses TRBV4-2 and TRBJ2-7, with TRBD1 matching over 9 bases. The V gene's germline CDR1 is LGHNA and CDR2 YNFKEQ. V shed 1 base, J shed 6 bases, and the junction held 10 bases outside the gene matches. CDR3 length equals 16 residues.

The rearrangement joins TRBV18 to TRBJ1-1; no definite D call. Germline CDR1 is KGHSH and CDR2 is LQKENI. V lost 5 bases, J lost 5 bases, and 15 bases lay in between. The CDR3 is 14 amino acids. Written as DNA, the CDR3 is TGTGCCAGCTCAGCCGAGGCAGGACTGACTGAAGCTTTCTTT. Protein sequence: CASSAEAGLTEAFF.

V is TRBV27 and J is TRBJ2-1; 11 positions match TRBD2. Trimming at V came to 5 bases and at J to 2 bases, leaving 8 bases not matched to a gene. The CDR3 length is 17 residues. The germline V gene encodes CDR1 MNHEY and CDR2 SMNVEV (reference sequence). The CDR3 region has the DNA TGTGCCAGCAGTACCCCCTTAGCGGGAGGGACCTACAATGAGCAGTTCTTC. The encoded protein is CASSTPLAGGTYNEQFF.

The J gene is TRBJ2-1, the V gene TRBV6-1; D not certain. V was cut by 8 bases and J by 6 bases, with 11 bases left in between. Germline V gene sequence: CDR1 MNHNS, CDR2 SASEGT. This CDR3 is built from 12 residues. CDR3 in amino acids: CASLRVGNEQFF. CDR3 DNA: TGTGCCAGCCTCCGGGTTGGCAATGAGCAGTTCTTC.

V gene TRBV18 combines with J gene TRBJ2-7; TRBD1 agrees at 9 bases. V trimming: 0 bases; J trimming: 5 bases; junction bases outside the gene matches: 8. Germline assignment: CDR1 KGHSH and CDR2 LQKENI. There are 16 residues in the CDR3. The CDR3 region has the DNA TGTGCCAGCTCACCACCCATGGGACAGGGAACCCACGAGCAGTACTTC. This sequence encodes CASSPPMGQGTHEQYF.

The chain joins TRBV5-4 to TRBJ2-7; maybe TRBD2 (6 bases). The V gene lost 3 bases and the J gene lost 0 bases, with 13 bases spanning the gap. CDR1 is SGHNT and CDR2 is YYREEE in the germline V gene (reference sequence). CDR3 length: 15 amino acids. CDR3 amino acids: CASSSREGGSYEQYF. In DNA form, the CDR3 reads TGTGCCAGCAGCTCCCGAGAGGGAGGCTCCTACGAGCAGTACTTC.

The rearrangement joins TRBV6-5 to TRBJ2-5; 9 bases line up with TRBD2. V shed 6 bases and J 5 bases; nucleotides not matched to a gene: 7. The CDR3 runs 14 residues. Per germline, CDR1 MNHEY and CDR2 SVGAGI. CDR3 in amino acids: CASSNSGRGETQYF. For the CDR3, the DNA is TGTGCCAGCAGCAATAGCGGGAGAGGGGAGACCCAGTACTTC.

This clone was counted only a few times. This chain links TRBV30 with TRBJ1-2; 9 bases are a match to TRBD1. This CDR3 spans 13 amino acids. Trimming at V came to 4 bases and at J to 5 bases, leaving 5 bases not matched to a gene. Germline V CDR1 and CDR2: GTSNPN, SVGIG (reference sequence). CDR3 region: CAWTPQGAYGYTF. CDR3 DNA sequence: TGTGCCTGGACCCCACAGGGGGCTTATGGCTACACCTTC.

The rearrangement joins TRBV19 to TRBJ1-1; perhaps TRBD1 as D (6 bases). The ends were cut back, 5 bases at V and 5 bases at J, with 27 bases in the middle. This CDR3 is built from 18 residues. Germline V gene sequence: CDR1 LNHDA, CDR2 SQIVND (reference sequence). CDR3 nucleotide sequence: TGTGCCAGTAGTGTGGACAGCCACTACTATGGACTTGGAACTGAAGCTTTCTTT. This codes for CASSVDSHYYGLGTEAFF.

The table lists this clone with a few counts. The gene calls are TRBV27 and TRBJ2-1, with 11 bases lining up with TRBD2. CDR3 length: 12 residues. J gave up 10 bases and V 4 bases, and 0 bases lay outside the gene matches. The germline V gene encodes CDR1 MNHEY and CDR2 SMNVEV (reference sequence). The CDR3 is CASSSSGGEQFF. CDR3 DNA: TGTGCCAGCAGTTCTAGCGGGGGGGAGCAGTTCTTC.

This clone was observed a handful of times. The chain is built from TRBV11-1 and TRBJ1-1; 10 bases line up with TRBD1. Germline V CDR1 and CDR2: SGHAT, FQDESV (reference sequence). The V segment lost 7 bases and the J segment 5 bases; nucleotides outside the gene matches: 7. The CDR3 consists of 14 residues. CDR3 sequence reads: CASTRTGGGTEAFF. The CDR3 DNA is TGTGCCAGCACCCGGACAGGGGGAGGAACTGAAGCTTTCTTT.

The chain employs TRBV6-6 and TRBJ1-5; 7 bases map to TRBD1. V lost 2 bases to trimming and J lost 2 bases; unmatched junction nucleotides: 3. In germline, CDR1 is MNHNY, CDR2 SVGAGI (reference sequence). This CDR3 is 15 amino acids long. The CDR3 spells CASSYKGAGNQPQHF. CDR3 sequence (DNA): TGTGCCAGCAGTTACAAGGGGGCGGGCAATCAGCCCCAGCATTTT.

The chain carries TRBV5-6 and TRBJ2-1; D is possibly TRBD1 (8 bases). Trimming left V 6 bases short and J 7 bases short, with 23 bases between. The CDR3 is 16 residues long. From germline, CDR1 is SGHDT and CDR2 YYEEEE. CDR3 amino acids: CASTWRGTGKLNEQFF. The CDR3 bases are TGTGCCAGCACCTGGCGGGGGACAGGCAAGTTGAATGAGCAGTTCTTC. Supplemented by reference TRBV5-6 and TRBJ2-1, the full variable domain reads DAGVTQSPTHLIKTRGQQVTLRCSPKSGHDTVSWYQQALGQGPQFIFQYYEEEERQRGNFPDRFSGHQFPNYSSELNVNALLLGDSALYLCASTWRGTGKLNEQFFGPGTRLTVL.

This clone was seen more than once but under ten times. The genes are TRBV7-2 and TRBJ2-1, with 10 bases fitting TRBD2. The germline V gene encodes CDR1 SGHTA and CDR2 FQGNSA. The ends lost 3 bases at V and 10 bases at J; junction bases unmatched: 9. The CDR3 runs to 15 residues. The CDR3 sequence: CASSLIAGGGGEQFF. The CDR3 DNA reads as TGTGCCAGCAGCTTGATAGCGGGAGGTGGTGGGGAGCAGTTCTTC.

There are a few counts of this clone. The CDR3 nucleotides are TGTGCCAGCGTGGGACAGGGGACAGATACGCAGTATTTT. Translating it yields CASVGQGTDTQYF. The chain has TRBV7-9 and TRBJ2-3; TRBD1 aligns across 10 bases. Unmatched junction bases numbered 2, after V lost 8 bases and J lost 3 bases. The CDR3 spans 13 residues. Germline CDR1 and CDR2: SEHNR and FQNEAQ (reference sequence).

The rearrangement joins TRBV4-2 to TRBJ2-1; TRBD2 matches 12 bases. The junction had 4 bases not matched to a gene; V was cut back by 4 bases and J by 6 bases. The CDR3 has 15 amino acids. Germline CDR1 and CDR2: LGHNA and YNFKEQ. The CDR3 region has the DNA TGTGCCAGCAGCCTGACTAGCGGGAGATTCAATGAGCAGTTCTTC. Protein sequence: CASSLTSGRFNEQFF.

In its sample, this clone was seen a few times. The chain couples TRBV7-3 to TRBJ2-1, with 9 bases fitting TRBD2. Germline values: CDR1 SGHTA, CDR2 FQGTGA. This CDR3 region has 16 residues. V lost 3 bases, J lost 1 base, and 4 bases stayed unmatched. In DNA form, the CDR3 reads TGTGCCAGCAGCTTTATAGCGGGGGCTTCCTACAATGAGCAGTTCTTC. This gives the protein CASSFIAGASYNEQFF. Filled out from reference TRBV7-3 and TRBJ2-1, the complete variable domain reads GAGVSQTPSNKVTEKGKYVELRCDPISGHTALYWYRQSLGQGPEFLIYFQGTGAADDSGLPNDRFFAVRPEGSVSTLKIQRTERGDSAVYLCASSFIAGASYNEQFFGPGTRLTVL.

The chain's CDR3 is CASSLGGESNQPQHF. The DNA for the CDR3 is TGTGCCAGCAGCTTAGGCGGGGAGAGCAATCAGCCCCAGCATTTT. The rearrangement uses TRBV7-2 and TRBJ1-5; D unresolved. Looked up from germline, CDR1 is SGHTA and CDR2 is FQGNSA. V lost 1 base and J 1 base, leaving 8 bases between the germline ends. CDR3 length: 15 amino acids.

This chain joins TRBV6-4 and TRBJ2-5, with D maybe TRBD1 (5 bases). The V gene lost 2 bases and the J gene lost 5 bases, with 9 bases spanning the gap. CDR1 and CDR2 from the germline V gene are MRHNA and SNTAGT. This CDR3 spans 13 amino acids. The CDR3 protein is CASSDQGGETQYF. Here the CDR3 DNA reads TGTGCCAGCAGTGACCAGGGTGGGGAGACCCAGTACTTC.

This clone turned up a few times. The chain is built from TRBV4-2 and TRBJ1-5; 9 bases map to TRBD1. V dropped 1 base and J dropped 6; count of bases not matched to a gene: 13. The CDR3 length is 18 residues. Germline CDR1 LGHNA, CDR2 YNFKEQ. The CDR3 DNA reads TGTGCCAGCAGCCAAGGTCGACCGGGGGACAGGGCTGGTCAGCCCCAGCATTTT. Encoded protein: CASSQGRPGDRAGQPQHF.

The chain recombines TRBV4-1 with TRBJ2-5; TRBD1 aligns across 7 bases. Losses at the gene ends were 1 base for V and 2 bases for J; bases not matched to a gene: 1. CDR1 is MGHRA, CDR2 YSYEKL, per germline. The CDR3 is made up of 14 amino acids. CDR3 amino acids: CASSQADRQETQYF. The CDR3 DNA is TGCGCCAGCAGCCAAGCGGACAGGCAAGAGACCCAGTACTTC.

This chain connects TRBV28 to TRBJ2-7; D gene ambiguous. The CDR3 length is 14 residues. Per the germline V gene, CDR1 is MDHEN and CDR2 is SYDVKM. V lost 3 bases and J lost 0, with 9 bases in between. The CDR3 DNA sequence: TGTGCCAGCAGTTTTGACGGGTCCTCCTACGAGCAGTACTTC. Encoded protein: CASSFDGSSYEQYF.

In nucleotides, the CDR3 is TGTGCCAGCAGTTCGGGACAGGGGTCGTACGAGCAGTACTTC. The encoded protein is CASSSGQGSYEQYF. The J gene is TRBJ2-7, the V gene TRBV6-5; 10 bases agree with TRBD1. V was pared by 4 bases and J by 4 bases, with 4 bases of the junction left unmatched. This CDR3 has 14 amino acids. CDR1 and CDR2 from the germline V gene are MNHEY and SVGAGI.

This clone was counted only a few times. This CDR3 is CASSVGDTSTDTQYF. Here the CDR3 DNA reads TGCGCCAGCAGCGTAGGGGACACCTCCACAGATACGCAGTATTTT. The genes are TRBV5-1 and TRBJ2-3, with D maybe TRBD1 (6 bases). Trimming pared 4 bases from V and 2 bases from J, leaving 14 bases between. CDR1 and CDR2 from the germline V gene are SGHRS and YFSETQ. The CDR3 covers 15 residues.

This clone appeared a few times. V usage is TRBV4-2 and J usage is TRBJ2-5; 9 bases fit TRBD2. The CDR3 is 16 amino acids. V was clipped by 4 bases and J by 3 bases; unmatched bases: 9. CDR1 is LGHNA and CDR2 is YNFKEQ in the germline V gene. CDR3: CASSLLSGGREETQYF. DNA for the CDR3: TGTGCCAGCAGCCTGTTGTCTGGCGGGAGGGAAGAGACCCAGTACTTC.

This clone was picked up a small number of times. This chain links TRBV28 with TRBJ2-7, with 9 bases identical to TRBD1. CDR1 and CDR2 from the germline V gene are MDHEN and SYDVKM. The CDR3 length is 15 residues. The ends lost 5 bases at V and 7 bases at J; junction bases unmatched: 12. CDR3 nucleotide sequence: TGTGCCAGCAGTAAACAGTCCCGGGACAGGGCGGAGCAGTACTTC. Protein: CASSKQSRDRAEQYF.